The rows below give T cell receptor beta chains drawn from one sample of a study of T-cell reconstitution after alpha-beta-depleted transplantation in children. TCRdb reanalysed the PCR reads using MiXCR and keeps one entry per CDR3 protein. The top ten hold roughly 4.3% of the sample, which has about 400,000 distinct CDR3 sequences, 13% seen once. The material sequenced was PBMCs, taken from the stem cell graft. These receptors came from a human donor who donated a stem cell graft to a child with Fanconi anemia. CDR3s include the opening cysteine and the closing phenylalanine or tryptophan.

13 TRBJ1-1 TRBV6-1 CASRKTVDTEAFF
16 TRBJ2-2 TRBV6-5 CASSFTSGGLTGELFF
12 TRBJ2-1 TRBV4-3 CASSQDFGEQFF
15 TRBJ2-3 TRBV20-1 CSAPQTSRSTDTQYF
13 TRBJ1-2 TRBV5-1 CASSLAPQAGYTF
18 TRBJ2-1 TRBV4-3 CASSQDVWRGSSYNEQFF
14 TRBJ2-2 TRBV7-7 CASSNQGAQGELFF
12 TRBJ2-1 TRBV27 CASRGYVNEQFF
14 TRBJ2-3 TRBV28 CASTLGAELGTQYF
15 TRBJ1-4 TRBV5-1 CASSITSTGNEKLFF
15 TRBJ1-5 TRBV21-1 CARRVGTGGNQPQHF
15 TRBJ1-1 TRBV5-1 CASSLDILKRFEAFF
15 TRBJ2-1 TRBV4-2 CASSQGAGLLNEQFF
14 TRBJ1-5 TRBV6-5 CASSPRQGYQPQHF
14 TRBJ1-1 TRBV6-5 CASSWGVGDAEAFF
13 TRBJ2-1 TRBV5-1 CASSLQGMDEQFF
16 TRBJ2-2 TRBV12-3/TRBV12-4 CASSTGLAGNTGELFF
16 TRBJ2-1 TRBV7-3 CASSLTPLAGANEQFF
14 TRBJ1-2 TRBV3-1 CASSLLTGRDGYTF
18 TRBJ1-3 TRBV6-5 CASSYSKVRTGPGNTIYF
18 TRBJ2-5 TRBV5-1 CASGRGTSGGTLQETQYF
12 TRBJ2-7 TRBV15 CATANPGSEQYF
15 TRBJ1-5 TRBV12-3/TRBV12-4 CASSFRTGIIQPQHF
17 TRBJ2-2 TRBV7-2 CASSPYLRRPNTGELFF